The entry that follows covers one T cell receptor (beta chain) sequence. Its antigen has not been determined. No per-base quality is available; no much larger clone lies one base away. This sample stems from a study of CD8 T cells in ankylosing spondylitis (dated by TCRdb to the late 2010s). Notes on the research overall: T cell receptor beta repertoires were profiled in healthy donors and ankylosing spondylitis patients so that disease-linked TCR variants could be found. The full study cohort comprised 25 ankylosing spondylitis patients and roughly 110 healthy donors. Peripheral blood was sampled, and synovial fluid was also collected from ankylosing spondylitis patients. Broader findings and caveats from the paper: According to the report, matched synovial fluid samples from ankylosing spondylitis patients were significantly enriched for the disease-linked clones. Blood from ankylosing spondylitis patients appeared to be characterized by a TCR beta motif made up of under ten highly homologous amino acid variants. Some of the motif variants had been reported before in the synovial fluid and blood of reactive arthritis patients, a finding that suggests common disease-initiation mechanisms. The disease-linked clones had a CD8+ phenotype and were found at relatively low frequencies in peripheral blood.

The sequencing machine was an Illumina HiSeq 2500. TCR beta libraries were prepared by quantitative 5'-RACE with molecular barcodes. Turning to the authors' computational methods: A new computational method based on a probabilistic model of VDJ rearrangement was used to identify disease-linked TCR variants. TCRdb passed the public sequencing reads through fastp at Q25 and MiXCR, retaining productive beta sequences. Entries that share a CDR3 protein sequence are merged under the most common genes and DNA. TCRdb, not the original authors, processed these V and J calls. This sample gives some 250,000 distinct CDR3 sequences in total; 20% to 30% of them show up just once. Together, the top ten hold roughly 0.67% of the sample. V is cut by 6 bases and J by 2 bases, and the space between the germline ends is 17 bases. CDR1 is given as DFQATT and CDR2 as SNEGSKA, both from the germline V gene (reference sequence). The CDR3 contains 15 residues, cysteine and phenylalanine counted. Only CDR3 DNA is held: 45 bases, read in frame from base 1.

Source material: blood, either unsorted or a sorted T cell fraction (not recorded which). This chain joins TRBV20-1 to TRBJ2-1; the D region may be TRBD1 or TRBD2, each matching 5 bases equally. The clonotype originates from a male donor with ankylosing spondylitis or in good health (not recorded which). The DNA is TGCAGTGCCCGTTATGGTGGGGGTACCTACAATGAGCAGTTCTTC. It translates as CSARYGGGTYNEQFF.